The subject of this entry is one T cell receptor (beta chain). This sample was taken from a study of radiation and T cells in renal cell carcinoma. As for time point: blood 4 weeks post-SBRT, at nephrectomy. Indicated treatment: 15 Gy SBRT to primary tumor, nephrectomy 4 weeks later. Generated by immunoSEQ multiplex PCR, the TCRdb table keeps only in-frame clones and is missing some. Among 130,000 to 150,000 clones, 65% to 90% were seen once, and the ten largest hold less than 20%. Material: blood, obtained from a patient whose treatment included radiotherapy and nephrectomy. The TCR was taken from a woman aged 45-60 years with renal cell carcinoma.

The CDR3 sequence: CSATGLETQYF. CDR3 bases: TGCAGTGCTACAGGGTTGGAGACCCAGTACTTC. The chain links TRBV20-1 to TRBJ2-5, with D possibly being TRBD1 (5 bases). V shed 4 bases and J shed 5 bases, with 8 bases lying between them. Per germline, CDR1 DFQATT and CDR2 SNEGSKA (reference sequence). This CDR3 spans 11 amino acids.